This entry features one TCR beta chain sequence. Its antigen remains undetermined. Base quality data are lacking; no much larger clone is found one base away. This entry is derived from a study of T cell responses to AZD1222 COVID-19 vaccine (dated by TCRdb to the early 2020s). Some background on the complete study: Because spike-specific TCR depth and breadth did not differ between the two schedules, AZD1222 recipients who got a second dose at roughly 4 weeks were pooled with those who got a second dose at roughly 12 weeks. A total of over 230 trial participants underwent TCR sequencing, of whom around 210 had received two doses of AZD1222 and some 25 had received two doses of the MenACWY control vaccine. Trial participants were enrolled into age subgroups of 18-55, 56-69 and 70-plus years, which contained about 150, 27 and 61 TCR-sequenced participants, respectively.

What the work shows at the level of the full study, not this receptor alone: Only six or seven AZD1222 recipients were SARS-CoV-2 seropositive at baseline, limiting conclusions about previously exposed vaccinees. Because no day 14 peak-response samples were available, the repertoires could be characterized only after the peak T cell response. Participants were mostly white British, with more females than males. The authors suggested clonal diversity may have been underestimated. Reportedly, close to half of the unique spike-specific TCRs recognized epitopes lying outside the regions that are mutated in the B.1.351 and B.1.1.7 variants. The 56-69-year group was small, and its depth increase did not reach significance, likely because of low power. A significant rise in spike-specific TCR breadth and depth was observed after two AZD1222 doses relative to day 0 and relative to MenACWY recipients. CD4 TCRs associated with the vaccine covered the entire spike protein, and the dominant responses were in regions 160-218 and 743-854.

The CDR3 regions of human TCRbeta chains were subjected to immunosequencing. Regarding the original processing steps: Repertoire TCRs were matched against a reference library of SARS-CoV-2-specific TCRs generated with the MIRA antigen-specificity platform. Breadth meant the fraction of unique TCRs that were SARS-CoV-2-associated, whereas depth meant the fraction of total T cells that were SARS-CoV-2-associated. Using the MIRA data, each spike-specific TCR was mapped to the spike region that the TCR reacts to and placed in a CD4 or CD8 class. Log10-transformed breadth and depth values were compared by one-way ANOVA with Sidak's multiple comparisons tests. The clones in this table, taken by TCRdb from immuneACCESS, are in-frame only. Not every clone is retained; where verified, under half of the shortfall comes from an unresolved V gene, and the cause of the rest is unknown. Clone size and V and J calls were adopted from that table, with D and trimming inferred from the DNA. Within this sample are 95,000 to 100,000 clones, with about 90% of them counted one time only. 15% to 20% of the sample is taken by the ten largest.

The intended sense of this specimen's time point label: baseline before first vaccination. The vaccinee samples were drawn from two UK trials, COV001 and COV002, one of which was a single-blind randomized controlled phase 2/3 trial testing AZD1222 (ChAdOx1 nCoV-19) in healthy adults. Trial participant PBMC samples were collected at day 0 and day 28 after the second dose for TCRbeta chain sequencing. The CDR3 starts with the cysteine, ends with the phenylalanine, and has 12 residues. Only CDR3 DNA is held: 36 bases, read in frame from base 1. The V and J ends are trimmed by 3 bases and 8 bases, leaving 9 bases between them. Reading the germline V gene gives CDR1 SGDLS and CDR2 YYNGEE.

The rearrangement joined TRBV9 to TRBJ1-3, with the D gene not clear enough to name. The specimen comprised peripheral blood, sampled on day 0 of AZD1222 vaccination. This TCR derives from an adult in good health. The DNA sequence is as follows: TGTGCCAGCAGCGCGGAAGTTGACACCATATATTTT. Translated, this is CASSAEVDTIYF.